The source of this TCR beta chain is a study of blood T cells in healthy people across ages. PCR was performed a second time for about 6 to 11 cycles using a sample-barcoded 5' primer and a J-beta primer mix. From the 5' RACE reads, TCRdb called clonotypes with MiXCR, one entry per CDR3 protein. Of about a million distinct CDR3 sequences in the sample, roughly two fifths are singletons; the top ten hold around 12%. This clonotype occurred a few times. Its antigen is undetermined. Study findings and constraints: Both higher diversity and more naive CD4+ cells marked long-lived donors when set against aged donors. PBMCs that were unsorted prevented a conclusive naive versus antigen-experienced comparison.

Between the trimmed V and J ends, which lost 3 bases and 7 bases, there was a span of 15 bases. This CDR3 has 14 amino acids. CDR1 and CDR2 (germline): LGHDT, YNNKEL (reference sequence). This TCR derives from a young man in good health. This chain links TRBV3-1 with TRBJ1-1; D is possibly TRBD1 (5 bases). Source material: blood. CDR3 amino acids: CASSHATQGHEAFF. DNA of the CDR3: TGTGCCAGCAGCCATGCGACCCAGGGCCATGAAGCTTTCTTT.